The clone carrying this T cell receptor (beta chain) occurred many times. Its cognate antigen is unknown. The data originate from a study of T cells in Graves' hyperthyroidism and ophthalmopathy. General study findings and limits: Ophthalmopathy cases were set apart from stable hyperthyroidism by a 13 V-J model. Model output signaled ophthalmopathy a median roughly 6 months ahead of onset.

Together with thyroid ultrasound, orbital computed tomography, serum thyroxine and TRAb, clinical symptoms were used for diagnoses. Trimming removed 7 bases at V and 4 bases at J, with 16 bases between. The CDR3 contains 14 residues. Germline V gives CDR1 SEHNR, CDR2 FQNEAQ (reference sequence). Amplification of TCR beta CDR3 regions used RNA as the template. Carried out on the TCR CDR3, a first-round RT-PCR used the HTBI primer set. TCRdb re-called the multiplex PCR reads with MiXCR, one entry per CDR3 protein. The sample includes 270,000 or so distinct CDR3 sequences, around 15% of them seen just once.

The chain uses TRBV7-9 and TRBJ2-5; D possibly matches TRBD1 or TRBD2 (6 bases each). This receptor was taken from a woman between 45 and 65 years old with Graves' hyperthyroidism that later progressed to Graves' ophthalmopathy. Sequencing input: blood. The chain's CDR3 is CASKRRGAGETQYF. The CDR3 nucleotides read TGTGCCAGCAAACGTAGGGGGGCGGGAGAGACCCAGTACTTC.